These T cell receptor beta chains were read from a single sample in a study of beta chain features in type 1 diabetes. This table comes from immunoSEQ multiplex PCR, and its TCRdb copy is limited to in-frame clones, with some not included. The table has 220,000 or so clones, 68% seen once; the top ten hold around 0.05%. The specimen sequenced was naive CD4+ T cells from blood. The receptors shown here come from a man aged 25 to 40 in good health. Each CDR3 is given with its conserved first and last residue. Clone size is shown for a subset of rows, as once, few, many or a class of expanded clone.

J gene | clone size | V gene | CDR3 protein
TRBJ2-3 | few | TRBV30 | CAWRSGQGYTDTQYF
TRBJ2-7 | NA | TRBV11-2 | CASSLVGSYEQYF
TRBJ2-1 | few | TRBV29-1 | CSTEQGRDEQFF
TRBJ2-7 | NA | TRBV4-1 | CASSQSPFGEQYF
TRBJ1-1 | NA | TRBV7-2 | CASSSKGTGYEAFF
TRBJ2-1 | NA | TRBV5-1 | CASSWEDRGNEQFF
TRBJ1-2 | few | TRBV25-1 | CASSDPNRAWDGYTF
TRBJ2-3 | few | TRBV7-7 | CASSPVDITDTQYF
TRBJ2-3 | NA | TRBV5-1 | CASIETGGDTQYF
TRBJ1-5 | NA | TRBV30 | CAWRGQGYQPQHF
TRBJ1-1 | NA | TRBV4-3 | CASSQDVGNTEAFF
TRBJ2-2 | NA | TRBV6-5 | CASSYYPGELFF
TRBJ2-2 | NA | TRBV30 | CAWRAGVNTGELFF
TRBJ2-4 | NA | TRBV7-9 | CASSLAGGDIQYF
TRBJ2-5 | NA | TRBV28 | CASSSREVPPRGETQYF
TRBJ2-1 | NA | TRBV2 | CASSNPSYNEQFF
TRBJ1-5 | NA | TRBV14 | CASSQGLEPQHF
TRBJ2-7 | few | TRBV30 | CAWSEQGYEQYF
TRBJ2-2 | NA | TRBV15 | CATSGRQENTGELFF
TRBJ2-3 | NA | TRBV6-5 | CASSRTLRDTQYF
TRBJ2-3 | few | TRBV29-1 | CSAGQGATDTQYF
TRBJ2-1 | NA | TRBV6-5 | CASSQDPRSEQFF
TRBJ2-7 | NA | TRBV6-6 | CAIKQEPDGYEQYF
TRBJ2-3 | NA | TRBV14 | CASSDRGSIDTQYF
TRBJ2-5 | NA | TRBV9 | CASSGQPASGRETQYF
TRBJ2-1 | once | TRBV30 | CALKGGSEQFF
TRBJ2-3 | NA | TRBV20-1 | CSARPTDTQYF
TRBJ2-1 | once | TRBV2 | CASRETWIFYNEQFF
TRBJ2-4 | few | TRBV28 | CASSRSGTSGNIQYF
TRBJ2-7 | NA | TRBV10-1 | CASSQGLAGHEQYF
TRBJ2-1 | NA | TRBV4-2 | CASSPRASGDYNEQFF
TRBJ2-5 | NA | TRBV10-3 | CAISESKPGYRAQYF
TRBJ2-2 | NA | TRBV28 | CASRLAGGATGELFF
TRBJ1-2 | NA | TRBV6-5 | CASSYSIGLLYGYTF
TRBJ2-7 | NA | TRBV29-1 | CSVSDRGFHEQYF
TRBJ1-2 | NA | TRBV30 | CAWSDLDNYGYTF
TRBJ2-3 | NA | TRBV30 | CAWSPSTDTQYF
TRBJ2-3 | NA | TRBV6-5 | CASSYGDTQYF
TRBJ2-7 | NA | TRBV7-2 | CASSFMWREGLEEQYF
TRBJ1-1 | NA | TRBV29-1 | CSVSRGRNTEAFF
TRBJ2-2 | NA | TRBV9 | CASSVRAPNTGELFF
TRBJ2-1 | NA | TRBV7-9 | CASSSRDNEQFF
TRBJ2-7 | NA | TRBV28 | CASRVAYEQYF
TRBJ2-3 | few | TRBV30 | CAWSDGSGTTDTQYF
TRBJ2-6 | NA | TRBV6-6 | CASSQHRAPGANVLTF
TRBJ2-7 | NA | TRBV29-1 | CSVTGSSYEQYF
TRBJ2-1 | NA | TRBV9 | CASSVGGSLSEQFF
TRBJ2-1 | NA | TRBV7-9 | CASSLETGPYNEQFF
TRBJ2-3 | NA | TRBV29-1 | CSVGTDTQYF
TRBJ2-2 | NA | TRBV9 | CASSPRPGSDTGELFF